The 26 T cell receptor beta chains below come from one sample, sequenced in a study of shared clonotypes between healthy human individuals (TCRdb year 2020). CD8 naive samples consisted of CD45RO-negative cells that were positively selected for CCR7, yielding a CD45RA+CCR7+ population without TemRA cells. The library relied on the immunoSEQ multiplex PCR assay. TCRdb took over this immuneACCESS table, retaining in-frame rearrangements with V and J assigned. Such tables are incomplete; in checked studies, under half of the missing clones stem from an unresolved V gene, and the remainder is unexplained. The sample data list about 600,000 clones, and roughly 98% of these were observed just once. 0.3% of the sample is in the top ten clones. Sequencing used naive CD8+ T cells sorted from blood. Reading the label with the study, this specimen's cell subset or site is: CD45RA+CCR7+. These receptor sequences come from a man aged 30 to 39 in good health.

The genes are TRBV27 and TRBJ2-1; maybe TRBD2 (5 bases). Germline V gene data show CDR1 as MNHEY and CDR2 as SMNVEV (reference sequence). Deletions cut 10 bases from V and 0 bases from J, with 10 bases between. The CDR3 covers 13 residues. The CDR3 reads CATGLSSYNEQFF. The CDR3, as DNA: TGTGCCACCGGACTTAGCTCCTACAATGAGCAGTTCTTC.

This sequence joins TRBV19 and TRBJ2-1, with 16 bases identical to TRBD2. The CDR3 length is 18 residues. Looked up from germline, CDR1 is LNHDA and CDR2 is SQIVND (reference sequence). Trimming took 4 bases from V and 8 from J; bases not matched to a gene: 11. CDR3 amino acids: CASSKGLAGGPVDDEQFF. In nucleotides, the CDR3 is TGTGCCAGTAGTAAGGGACTAGCGGGAGGGCCCGTAGATGATGAGCAGTTCTTC.

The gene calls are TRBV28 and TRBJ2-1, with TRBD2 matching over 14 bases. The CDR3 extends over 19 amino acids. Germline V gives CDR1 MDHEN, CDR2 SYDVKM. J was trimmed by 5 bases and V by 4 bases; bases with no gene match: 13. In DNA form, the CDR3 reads TGTGCCAGCAGTTCCCTGGGAATTGGACTAGCGGGAGGACACAATGAGCAGTTCTTC. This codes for CASSSLGIGLAGGHNEQFF.

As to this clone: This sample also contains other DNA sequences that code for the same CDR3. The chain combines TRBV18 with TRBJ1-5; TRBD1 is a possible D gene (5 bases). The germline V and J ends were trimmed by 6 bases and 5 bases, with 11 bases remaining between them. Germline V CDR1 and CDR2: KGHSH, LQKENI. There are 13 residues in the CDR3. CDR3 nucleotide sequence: TGTGCCAGCTCTCCTCAGGGAGATCAGCCCCAGCATTTT. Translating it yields CASSPQGDQPQHF. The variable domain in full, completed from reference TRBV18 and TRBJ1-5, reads NAGVMQNPRHLVRRRGQEARLRCSPMKGHSHVYWYRQLPEEGLKFMVYLQKENIIDESGMPKERFSAEFPKEGPSILRIQQVVRGDSAAYFCASSPQGDQPQHFGDGTRLSIL.

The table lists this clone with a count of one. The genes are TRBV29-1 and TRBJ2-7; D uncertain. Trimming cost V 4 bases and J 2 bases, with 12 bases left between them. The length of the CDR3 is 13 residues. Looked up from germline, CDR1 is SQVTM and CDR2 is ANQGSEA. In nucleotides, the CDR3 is TGCAGCGTTGTAAGGCTCGGTACCTACGAGCAGTACTTC. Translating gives CSVVRLGTYEQYF.

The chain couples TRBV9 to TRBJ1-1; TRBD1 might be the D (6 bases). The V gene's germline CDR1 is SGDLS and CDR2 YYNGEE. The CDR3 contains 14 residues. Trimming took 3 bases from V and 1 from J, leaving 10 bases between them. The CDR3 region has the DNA TGTGCCAGCAGCGCGGGACACCCGAACACTGAAGCTTTCTTT. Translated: CASSAGHPNTEAFF.

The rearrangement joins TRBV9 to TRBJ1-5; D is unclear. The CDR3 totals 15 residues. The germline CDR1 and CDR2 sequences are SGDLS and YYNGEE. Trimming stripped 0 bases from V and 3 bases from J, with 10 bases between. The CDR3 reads CASSVGGSVNQPQHF. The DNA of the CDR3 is TGTGCCAGCAGCGTAGGAGGCAGTGTCAATCAGCCCCAGCATTTT.

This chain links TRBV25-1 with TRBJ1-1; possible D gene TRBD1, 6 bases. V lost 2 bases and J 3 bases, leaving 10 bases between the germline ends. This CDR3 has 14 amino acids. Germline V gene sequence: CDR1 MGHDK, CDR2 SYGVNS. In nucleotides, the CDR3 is TGTGCCAGCAGTGAAAATCCAGGGGACACTGAAGCTTTCTTT. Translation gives CASSENPGDTEAFF.

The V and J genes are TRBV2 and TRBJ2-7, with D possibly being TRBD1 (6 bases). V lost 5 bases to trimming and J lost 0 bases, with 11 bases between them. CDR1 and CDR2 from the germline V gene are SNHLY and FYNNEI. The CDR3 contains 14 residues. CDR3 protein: CASSNYRVSYEQYF. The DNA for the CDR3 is TGTGCCAGCAGTAACTACAGGGTCTCCTACGAGCAGTACTTC.

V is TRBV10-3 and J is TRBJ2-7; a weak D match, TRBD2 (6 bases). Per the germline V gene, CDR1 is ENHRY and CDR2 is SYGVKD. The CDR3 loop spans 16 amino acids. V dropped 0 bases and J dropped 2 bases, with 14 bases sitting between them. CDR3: CAISESWGLATYEQYF. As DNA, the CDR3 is TGTGCCATCAGTGAGTCGTGGGGACTGGCAACCTACGAGCAGTACTTC.

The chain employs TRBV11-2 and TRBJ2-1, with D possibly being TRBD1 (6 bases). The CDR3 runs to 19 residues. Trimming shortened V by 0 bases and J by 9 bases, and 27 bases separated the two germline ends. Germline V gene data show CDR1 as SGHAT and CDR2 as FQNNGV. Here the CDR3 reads CASSLDRDTPEPTASEQFF. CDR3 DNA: TGTGCCAGCAGCTTAGATCGGGACACCCCGGAGCCAACGGCGAGTGAGCAGTTCTTC.

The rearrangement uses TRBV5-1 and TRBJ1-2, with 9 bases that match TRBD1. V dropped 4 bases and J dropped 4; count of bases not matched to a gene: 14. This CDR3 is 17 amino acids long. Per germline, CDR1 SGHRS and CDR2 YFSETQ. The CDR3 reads CASSHRDRAIRGYGYTF. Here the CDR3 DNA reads TGCGCCAGCAGCCACCGGGACAGGGCCATACGAGGCTATGGCTACACCTTC.

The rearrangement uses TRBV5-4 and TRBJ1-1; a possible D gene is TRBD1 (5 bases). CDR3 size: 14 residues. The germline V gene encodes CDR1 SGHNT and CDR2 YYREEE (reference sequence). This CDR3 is CVPGTRGHNTEAFF. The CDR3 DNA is TGTGTACCAGGGACCCGGGGTCATAACACTGAAGCTTTCTTT.

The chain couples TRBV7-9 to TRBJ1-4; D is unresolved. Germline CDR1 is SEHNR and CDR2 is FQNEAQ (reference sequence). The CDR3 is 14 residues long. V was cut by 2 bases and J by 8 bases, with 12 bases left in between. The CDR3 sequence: CASSLWNLGEKLFF. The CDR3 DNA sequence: TGTGCCAGCAGCTTATGGAACCTTGGGGAAAAACTGTTTTTT.

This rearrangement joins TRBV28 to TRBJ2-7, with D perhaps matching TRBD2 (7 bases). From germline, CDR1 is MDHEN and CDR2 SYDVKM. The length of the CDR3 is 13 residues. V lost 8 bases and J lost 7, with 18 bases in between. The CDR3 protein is CASLERGGLEQYF. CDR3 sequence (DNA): TGTGCCAGCTTAGAAAGGGGGGGCCTAGAGCAGTACTTC.

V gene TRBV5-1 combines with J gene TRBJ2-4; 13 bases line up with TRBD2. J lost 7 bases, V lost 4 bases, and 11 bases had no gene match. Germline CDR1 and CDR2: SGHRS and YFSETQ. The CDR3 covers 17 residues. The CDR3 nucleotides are TGCGCCAGCAGCACCGGACTAGCGGGAGTCCATCGGAACATTCAGTACTTC. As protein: CASSTGLAGVHRNIQYF.

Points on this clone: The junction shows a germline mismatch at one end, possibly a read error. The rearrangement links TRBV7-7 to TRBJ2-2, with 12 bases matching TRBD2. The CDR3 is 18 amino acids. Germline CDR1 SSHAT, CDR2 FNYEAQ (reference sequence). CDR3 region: CASSPYSGLAGLTGELFF. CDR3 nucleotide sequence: TGTGCTAGCAGCCCCTACTCAGGACTAGCGGGACTCACCGGGGAGCTGTTTTTT.

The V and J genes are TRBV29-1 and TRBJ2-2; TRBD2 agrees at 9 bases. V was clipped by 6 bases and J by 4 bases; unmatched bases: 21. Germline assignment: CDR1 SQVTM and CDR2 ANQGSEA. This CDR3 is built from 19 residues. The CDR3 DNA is TGCAGCGTCTGCACCCCAAGTGGTAGCGGGAGATTTCCCACCGGGGAGCTGTTTTTT. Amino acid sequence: CSVCTPSGSGRFPTGELFF.

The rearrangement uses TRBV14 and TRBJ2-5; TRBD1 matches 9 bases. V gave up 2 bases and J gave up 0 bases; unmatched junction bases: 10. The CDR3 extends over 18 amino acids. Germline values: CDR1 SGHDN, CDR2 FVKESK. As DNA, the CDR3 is TGTGCCAGCAGCCAATCACAGGGGGCCTTCAACCACCAAGAGACCCAGTACTTC. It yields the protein CASSQSQGAFNHQETQYF. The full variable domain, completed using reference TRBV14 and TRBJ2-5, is EAGVTQFPSHSVIEKGQTVTLRCDPISGHDNLYWYRRVMGKEIKFLLHFVKESKQDESGMPNNRFLAERTGGTYSTLKVQPAELEDSGVYFCASSQSQGAFNHQETQYFGPGTRLLVL.

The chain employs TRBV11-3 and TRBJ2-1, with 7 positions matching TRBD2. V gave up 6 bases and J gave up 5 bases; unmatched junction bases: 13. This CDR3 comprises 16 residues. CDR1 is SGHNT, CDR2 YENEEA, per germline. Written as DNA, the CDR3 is TGTGCCAGCAGTCCCTCGGAGGGAGGGGATGACAATGAGCAGTTCTTC. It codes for CASSPSEGGDDNEQFF.

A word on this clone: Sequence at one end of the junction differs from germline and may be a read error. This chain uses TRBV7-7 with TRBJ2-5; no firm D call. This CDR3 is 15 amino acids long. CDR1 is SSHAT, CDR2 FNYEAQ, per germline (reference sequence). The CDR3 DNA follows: TGTGCTAGCAGCCTTTCACCAAATAGCCAAGAGACCCAGTACTTC. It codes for CASSLSPNSQETQYF.

The CDR3 coding sequence is TGTGCCAGCTTCGGACCAAAACTGTTTTTT. Protein sequence: CASFGPKLFF. This rearrangement joins TRBV6-1 to TRBJ1-4, with D unclear. Germline lookup yields CDR1 MNHNS and CDR2 SASEGT. This CDR3 comprises 10 residues. The V and J ends lost 8 bases and 10 bases respectively, with 8 bases between them.

For the CDR3, the DNA is TGTGCCAGCAGTGACGTCGGCGGGAGTGCCGGGGAGCTGTTTTTT. Translating it yields CASSDVGGSAGELFF. V is TRBV2 and J is TRBJ2-2, with 7 bases aligning to TRBD2. The CDR3 extends over 15 amino acids. The V and J ends lost 3 bases and 6 bases, in that order; junction bases with no gene match: 7. In germline, CDR1 is SNHLY, CDR2 FYNNEI. The complete variable domain, with remaining parts taken from reference TRBV2 and TRBJ2-2, reads EPEVTQTPSHQVTQMGQEVILRCVPISNHLYFYWYRQILGQKVEFLVSFYNNEISEKSEIFDDQFSVERPDGSNFTLKIRSTKLEDSAMYFCASSDVGGSAGELFFGEGSRLTVL.

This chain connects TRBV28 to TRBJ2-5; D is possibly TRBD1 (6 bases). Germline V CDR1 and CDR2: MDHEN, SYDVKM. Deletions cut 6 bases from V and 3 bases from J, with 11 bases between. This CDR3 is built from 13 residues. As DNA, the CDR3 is TGTGCCAGCAGGTACGCAGGGGAAGAGACCCAGTACTTC. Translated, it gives CASRYAGEETQYF.

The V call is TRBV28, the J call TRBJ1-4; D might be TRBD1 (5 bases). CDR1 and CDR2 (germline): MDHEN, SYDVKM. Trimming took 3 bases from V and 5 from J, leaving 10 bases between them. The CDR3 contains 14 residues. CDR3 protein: CASSLGVGNEKLFF. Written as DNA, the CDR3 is TGTGCCAGCAGTTTGGGGGTAGGAAATGAAAAACTGTTTTTT.

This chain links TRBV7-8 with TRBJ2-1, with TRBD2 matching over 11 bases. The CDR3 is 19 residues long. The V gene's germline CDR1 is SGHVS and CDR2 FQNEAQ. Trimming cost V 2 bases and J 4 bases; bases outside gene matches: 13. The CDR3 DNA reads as TGTGCCAGCAGCTTAATTCGGGGGACTAGCGGTATGGAATACAATGAGCAGTTCTTC. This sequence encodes CASSLIRGTSGMEYNEQFF.